A selection of T cell receptor beta chains follows, all from one sample in a study of cytomegalovirus exposure and HLA in healthy donors. Sequencing was performed with immunoSEQ multiplex PCR; in TCRdb, only in-frame clones are kept and a portion is missing. Here the sample spans 150,000 or so clones, around 67% being singletons. Specimen: PBMCs. These receptors were taken from a woman aged 18-29 years in good health and CMV-seronegative. Both conserved end residues are part of each CDR3. Fields, in order: J gene, D gene, CDR3 length, V gene, clone size, CDR3 DNA, CDR3 protein. The D gene is left open where the match is weak. Size values are once, few and many counts, or a class for expanded clones, and some rows have none.

J: TRBJ1-2; D: TRBD1; length: 16; V: TRBV7-8; size: NA; DNA: TGTGCCAGCAGCTTGAACGACAGGGGCAGGGCCTATGGCTACACCTTC; CDR3: CASSLNDRGRAYGYTF
J: TRBJ2-2; D: TRBD2; length: 11; V: TRBV29-1; size: NA; DNA: TGCTGCGGGGGAGGGGCCGGGGAGCTGTTTTTT; CDR3: CCGGGAGELFF
J: TRBJ2-2; D: TRBD2; length: 15; V: TRBV27; size: once; DNA: TGTGCCAGCAAGGCCCGACTAGCTTACACCGGGGAGCTGTTTTTT; CDR3: CASKARLAYTGELFF
J: TRBJ2-7; D: TRBD2; length: 15; V: TRBV7-2; size: NA; DNA: TGTGCCAGCAGAACTACGGGGGGAGGGACCTACGAGCAGTACTTC; CDR3: CASRTTGGGTYEQYF
J: TRBJ2-1; D: TRBD2; length: 15; V: TRBV5-1; size: NA; DNA: TGCGCCAGCAGCTTGGAGAGCGGGAACTACAATGAGCAGTTCTTC; CDR3: CASSLESGNYNEQFF
J: TRBJ1-5; D: NA; length: 15; V: TRBV18; size: NA; DNA: TGTGCCAGCTCACCACAAAAGGGAGACAATCAGCCCCAGCATTTT; CDR3: CASSPQKGDNQPQHF
J: TRBJ2-1; D: NA; length: 11; V: TRBV21-1; size: once; DNA: TGTGCCAGCAGCGGCCACAATGAGCAGTTCTTC; CDR3: CASSGHNEQFF
J: TRBJ1-6; D: TRBD1; length: 14; V: TRBV18; size: NA; DNA: TGTGCCAGCTCACCGGGACAGGGGAATTCACCCCTCCACTTT; CDR3: CASSPGQGNSPLHF
J: TRBJ1-1; D: NA; length: 15; V: TRBV7-2; size: NA; DNA: TGTGCCAGCAGCTCAACGGGACACCGGAACACTGAAGCTTTCTTT; CDR3: CASSSTGHRNTEAFF
J: TRBJ1-5; D: NA; length: 12; V: TRBV5-8; size: NA; DNA: TGTGCCAGCAGCTTGGGTATACAGCCCCAGCATTTT; CDR3: CASSLGIQPQHF
J: TRBJ2-5; D: TRBD2; length: 16; V: TRBV6-5; size: once; DNA: TGTGCCAGCAGATACACATATAGCGGGAGTGGGGAGACCCAGTACTTC; CDR3: CASRYTYSGSGETQYF
J: TRBJ1-1; D: NA; length: 13; V: TRBV6-1; size: NA; DNA: TGTGCCAGCAGCAAGACAGGGAACACTGAAGCTTTCTTT; CDR3: CASSKTGNTEAFF
J: TRBJ2-5; D: TRBD2; length: 13; V: TRBV7-2; size: NA; DNA: TGTGCCAGCAGGCTAGCGGGAGGAGAGACCCAGTACTTC; CDR3: CASRLAGGETQYF
J: TRBJ2-2; D: TRBD1; length: 14; V: TRBV6-1; size: few; DNA: TGTGCCAGCAGACCGACAGGGAGAACCGGGGAGCTGTTTTTT; CDR3: CASRPTGRTGELFF
J: TRBJ1-4; D: NA; length: 16; V: TRBV5-1; size: few; DNA: TGCGCCAGCAGCTTGGGAGCTCTCCCAACTAATGAAAAACTGTTTTTT; CDR3: CASSLGALPTNEKLFF
J: TRBJ2-7; D: NA; length: 12; V: TRBV7-8; size: NA; DNA: TGTGCCAGCAGCTTAGTAATCTACGAGCAGTACTTC; CDR3: CASSLVIYEQYF
J: TRBJ1-4; D: NA; length: 16; V: TRBV19; size: NA; DNA: TGTGCCAGTAGTCTACCGCCCGGGGGGCAGATTGAAAAACTGTTTTTT; CDR3: CASSLPPGGQIEKLFF
J: TRBJ1-6; D: TRBD1; length: 16; V: TRBV27; size: NA; DNA: TGTGCCAGCAGTTTATTTATCGGGACAGGCAATTCACCCCTCCACTTT; CDR3: CASSLFIGTGNSPLHF
J: TRBJ2-2; D: NA; length: 14; V: TRBV7-6; size: NA; DNA: TGTGCCAGCAGCTTAGCAGGGGGCACCGGGGAGCTGTTTTTT; CDR3: CASSLAGGTGELFF
J: TRBJ1-1; D: TRBD1; length: 12; V: TRBV29-1; size: once; DNA: TGCAGCGTTGGGGACAGCAGAGTTGAAGCTTTCTTT; CDR3: CSVGDSRVEAFF
J: TRBJ2-2; D: NA; length: 14; V: TRBV15; size: NA; DNA: TGTGCCACCAGCAGAGATAGAGGGACCGGGGAGCTGTTTTTT; CDR3: CATSRDRGTGELFF
J: TRBJ2-7; D: TRBD2; length: 15; V: TRBV28; size: few; DNA: TGTGCCAGCAGCCCATCGGGGGGGGGTCGCTACGAGCAGTACTTC; CDR3: CASSPSGGGRYEQYF
J: TRBJ2-3; D: NA; length: 16; V: TRBV7-9; size: NA; DNA: TGTGCCAGCAGCTCCTTACTCCCGAGGGGGAAAGATACGCAGTATTTT; CDR3: CASSSLLPRGKDTQYF
J: TRBJ2-7; D: TRBD1; length: 14; V: TRBV27; size: NA; DNA: TGTGCCAGCAGTTCCCCGGGACAGGGCTACGAGCAGTACTTC; CDR3: CASSSPGQGYEQYF
J: TRBJ2-4; D: NA; length: 14; V: TRBV15; size: NA; DNA: TGTGCCACCGGAGTACCCTTAGCCAAAAACATTCAGTACTTC; CDR3: CATGVPLAKNIQYF
J: TRBJ2-1; D: NA; length: 12; V: TRBV29-1; size: NA; DNA: TGCAGCGTTGCCAGGTCCTACAATGAGCAGTTCTTC; CDR3: CSVARSYNEQFF
J: TRBJ1-1; D: TRBD1; length: 14; V: TRBV6-5; size: NA; DNA: TGTGCCAGCAAAAATGACAGGGGGAACACTGAAGCTTTCTTT; CDR3: CASKNDRGNTEAFF
J: TRBJ2-1; D: NA; length: 13; V: TRBV5-1; size: NA; DNA: TGCGCCAGCAGTGGACAGACCTACAATGAGCAGTTCTTC; CDR3: CASSGQTYNEQFF
J: TRBJ1-5; D: TRBD1; length: 15; V: TRBV7-8; size: few; DNA: TGTGCCAGCAGCCAACTACAGGGGGGACATCAGCCCCAGCATTTT; CDR3: CASSQLQGGHQPQHF
J: TRBJ2-4; D: TRBD1; length: 15; V: TRBV6-5; size: NA; DNA: TGTGCCAGCAGTTACTCTAACAGGGGTGGAAACATTCAGTACTTC; CDR3: CASSYSNRGGNIQYF
J: TRBJ2-1; D: TRBD2; length: 15; V: TRBV6-4; size: NA; DNA: TGTGCCAGCAGTGACGGCGGGGGCTCCTACAATGAGCAGTTCTTC; CDR3: CASSDGGGSYNEQFF
J: TRBJ2-1; D: TRBD2; length: 17; V: TRBV18; size: NA; DNA: TGTGCCAGCTCACCATTGTCCACAGAGCTAGCGGGAGGTGAGCAGTTCTTC; CDR3: CASSPLSTELAGGEQFF
J: TRBJ2-2; D: NA; length: 13; V: TRBV7-9; size: NA; DNA: TGTGCCAGCAGCCCCATGAACACCGGGGAGCTGTTTTTT; CDR3: CASSPMNTGELFF
J: TRBJ2-4; D: TRBD2; length: 12; V: TRBV11-2; size: NA; DNA: TGTGCCAGCAGCTTAGCCGACAGCGGGAGGTACTTC; CDR3: CASSLADSGRYF
J: TRBJ2-1; D: TRBD2; length: 13; V: TRBV9; size: NA; DNA: TGTGCCAGCAGTCCTAGCGGGTTTGCTGAGCAGTTCTTC; CDR3: CASSPSGFAEQFF
J: TRBJ1-1; D: TRBD1; length: 15; V: TRBV6-5; size: NA; DNA: TGTGCCAGCAGTTATAATCAGGGGGGAGCCACTGAAGCTTTCTTT; CDR3: CASSYNQGGATEAFF
J: TRBJ2-2; D: NA; length: 14; V: TRBV27; size: once; DNA: TGTGCCAGCAGTTTGTCCAGGTTATCCGGGGAGCTGTTTTTT; CDR3: CASSLSRLSGELFF
J: TRBJ2-3; D: NA; length: 16; V: TRBV28; size: NA; DNA: TGTGCCAGCAGCCCATACTGGCGGGCCAGCACAGATACGCAGTATTTT; CDR3: CASSPYWRASTDTQYF
J: TRBJ2-5; D: TRBD1; length: 14; V: TRBV18; size: NA; DNA: TGTGCCAGCTCAAAGGACAGGCTTCAAGAGACCCAGTACTTC; CDR3: CASSKDRLQETQYF
J: TRBJ2-2; D: TRBD2; length: 16; V: TRBV9; size: NA; DNA: TGTGCCAGCAGCACGCGGACTAGCGATTTCACCGGGGAGCTGTTTTTT; CDR3: CASSTRTSDFTGELFF
J: TRBJ1-2; D: TRBD1; length: 14; V: TRBV13; size: NA; DNA: TGTGCCAGCAGCTTCGGGACAGGGGACTATGGCTACACCTTC; CDR3: CASSFGTGDYGYTF
J: TRBJ1-2; D: NA; length: 16; V: TRBV4-2; size: NA; DNA: TGTGCCAGCAGCCAAGGTGGGGCAGGGGCGGACTATGGCTACACCTTC; CDR3: CASSQGGAGADYGYTF
J: TRBJ2-1; D: TRBD2; length: 15; V: TRBV19; size: NA; DNA: TGTGCCAGTAGTAGCGGGAGAGAGTACTACAATGAGCAGTTCTTC; CDR3: CASSSGREYYNEQFF
J: TRBJ2-7; D: TRBD1; length: 15; V: TRBV5-4; size: NA; DNA: TGTGCCAGCAGCTTCACCCACAGGGGTCAGGACGAGCAGTACTTC; CDR3: CASSFTHRGQDEQYF
J: TRBJ2-3; D: TRBD2; length: 15; V: TRBV6-1; size: NA; DNA: TGTGCCAGCAGTGGGACTAGCGGGGGGGCAGATACGCAGTATTTT; CDR3: CASSGTSGGADTQYF
J: TRBJ2-1; D: TRBD2; length: 15; V: TRBV2; size: NA; DNA: TGTGCCACCAAGGGGGGACTAGGGGGGTACAATGAGCAGTTCTTC; CDR3: CATKGGLGGYNEQFF
J: TRBJ2-4; D: NA; length: 16; V: TRBV4-3; size: few; DNA: TGCGCCAGCAGCCAAGAGGGGGGACGTACTCAAAACATTCAGTACTTC; CDR3: CASSQEGGRTQNIQYF
J: TRBJ1-6; D: NA; length: 15; V: TRBV9; size: once; DNA: TGTGCCAGCAACCCAGCGGGCTCCTATAATTCACCCCTCCACTTT; CDR3: CASNPAGSYNSPLHF
J: TRBJ2-2; D: TRBD1; length: 13; V: TRBV9; size: few; DNA: TGTGCCAGCAGACAGGGGGCGGCCGGGGAGCTGTTTTTT; CDR3: CASRQGAAGELFF
J: TRBJ1-4; D: NA; length: 14; V: TRBV2; size: once; DNA: TGTGCCAGCAGTGGTGGACAGAATAATGAAAAACTGTTTTTT; CDR3: CASSGGQNNEKLFF
J: TRBJ1-1; D: NA; length: 13; V: TRBV7-9; size: NA; DNA: TGTGCCAGCAGCTTTAGACAGAACACTGAAGCTTTCTTT; CDR3: CASSFRQNTEAFF
J: TRBJ1-1; D: NA; length: 13; V: TRBV7-9; size: NA; DNA: TGTGCCAGCAGACCGACAGAGAACACTGAAGCTTTCTTT; CDR3: CASRPTENTEAFF
J: TRBJ2-1; D: TRBD1; length: 17; V: TRBV4-3; size: NA; DNA: TGCGCCAGCAGCCCCTCCGTAGGGGGCACCTCCTACAATGAGCAGTTCTTC; CDR3: CASSPSVGGTSYNEQFF
J: TRBJ2-1; D: TRBD2; length: 14; V: TRBV7-9; size: once; DNA: TGTGCCAGCAGCTTTCTAGCGGGAGTCGATGAGCAGTTCTTC; CDR3: CASSFLAGVDEQFF
J: TRBJ1-5; D: NA; length: 15; V: TRBV4-3; size: once; DNA: TGCGCCAGCAGCCCCTTCGTGAGCGGCAATCAGCCCCAGCATTTT; CDR3: CASSPFVSGNQPQHF
J: TRBJ2-1; D: TRBD1; length: 13; V: TRBV29-1; size: NA; DNA: TGCAGCGTAGCCGGGACAGGTTACAATGAGCAGTTCTTC; CDR3: CSVAGTGYNEQFF
J: TRBJ2-1; D: TRBD2; length: 15; V: TRBV6-5; size: NA; DNA: TGTGCCAGCAGGCCGACTTTAGCGGGGGGGCGTGAGCAGTTCTTC; CDR3: CASRPTLAGGREQFF